This T cell receptor beta chain was observed in a study of blood T cell repertoires in COVID-19. Study background: Samples of COVID-19 (acute and convalescent) were obtained from the United States, Italy and Spain. The cDNA or gDNA used as material had been derived from T cells, B-cell-depleted T cells, or PBMCs.

This CDR3 comprises 19 residues. V shed 8 bases, J shed 0 bases, and the junction held 15 bases outside the gene matches. Per germline, CDR1 SNHLY and CDR2 FYNNEI. The table came from immunoSEQ multiplex PCR; TCRdb's copy has only in-frame clones and leaves some out. The repertoire holds approximately 240,000 clones, with around 85% as singletons. J is TRBJ2-7 and V is TRBV2; 14 positions match TRBD2. This TCR was recovered from a woman aged 40 to 49 with acute COVID-19. What was sequenced was PBMCs or T cells enriched from blood (not recorded which). The CDR3 DNA is TGTGCCAGCGTGGGACCGGGACTAGCGGGAGAAGGAAGCTCCTACGAGCAGTACTTC. It codes for CASVGPGLAGEGSSYEQYF.